The 10 T cell receptor beta chains below were found in one sample sequenced in a study of beta chain features in type 1 diabetes. Study conclusions and caveats: Shortening of TCRB CDR3s, moderate but significant, appeared in all four CD4+ subsets of Type 1 diabetes patients.

Of the isolated RNA, all was reverse transcribed, and so the sequenced material was expressed TCRB transcripts. Data came from immunoSEQ multiplex PCR; TCRdb stores just in-frame clones and leaves some out. In the table there are around 260,000 clones, over 20% of which are singletons. These TCRs are of unknown antigen specificity. The sample comprised naive CD4+ T cells from blood. The receptors originated from a woman aged 40 to 55 with type 1 diabetes.

The chain recombines TRBV7-8 with TRBJ2-5; 9 nucleotides agree with TRBD2. CDR1 is SGHVS, CDR2 FQNEAQ, per germline. V gave up 9 bases and J gave up 2 bases; unmatched junction bases: 7. This CDR3 is built from 14 residues. CDR3 in amino acids: CASRQRGEQETQYF. The CDR3 DNA is TGTGCCAGTAGGCAGCGGGGGGAACAAGAGACCCAGTACTTC.

The chain has TRBV27 and TRBJ2-1; D gene unclear. The CDR3 has 14 amino acids. The germline V gene encodes CDR1 MNHEY and CDR2 SMNVEV (reference sequence). Trimming removed 1 base from V and 6 bases from J, with 10 bases in between. The DNA of the CDR3 is TGTGCCAGCAGTTTATGGGCAGGATCCAATGAGCAGTTCTTC. Translating it yields CASSLWAGSNEQFF.

This clone was counted only a few times. Other DNA sequences in the same sample also yield this CDR3. The V and J genes are TRBV27 and TRBJ2-6; D is unresolved. This CDR3 contains 16 residues. The V end was cut by 4 bases, the J end by 0 bases, with 10 bases between. The germline CDR1 and CDR2 sequences are MNHEY and SMNVEV (reference sequence). CDR3 residues: CASSSSQISGANVLTF. The DNA for the CDR3 is TGTGCCAGCAGTTCCTCTCAGATCTCTGGGGCCAACGTCCTGACTTTC.

The chain links TRBV15 to TRBJ2-5; D is possibly TRBD2 (5 bases). V gave up 1 base and J gave up 10 bases, with 16 bases separating them. CDR3 size: 14 residues. Germline V gives CDR1 LNHNV, CDR2 YYDKDF (reference sequence). CDR3 nucleotides: TGTGCCACCAGCAGAGCATCCCTTCCCGGGGACCAGTACTTC. This codes for CATSRASLPGDQYF.

The chain combines TRBV5-1 with TRBJ2-7, with 9 nucleotides matching TRBD2. Germline CDR1 SGHRS, CDR2 YFSETQ. This CDR3 comprises 15 residues. Unmatched junction bases numbered 2, after V lost 0 bases and J lost 1 base. The CDR3 DNA sequence: TGCGCCAGCAGCTTGGGGCGGGAGGGATCCTACGAGCAGTACTTC. This gives the protein CASSLGREGSYEQYF.

This chain links TRBV2 with TRBJ2-7, with D maybe TRBD1 (5 bases). V lost 4 bases and J lost 0, with 10 bases in between. Germline V CDR1 and CDR2: SNHLY, FYNNEI. This CDR3 contains 14 residues. The CDR3 DNA reads TGTGCCAGCAGTGGGACATTCTCCTCCTACGAGCAGTACTTC. Its translation: CASSGTFSSYEQYF.

V is TRBV5-1 and J is TRBJ1-5, with 9 positions matching TRBD1. This CDR3 comprises 15 residues. V gave up 4 bases and J gave up 4 bases; unmatched junction bases: 6. Germline V lookup: CDR1 SGHRS, CDR2 YFSETQ. The CDR3 bases are TGCGCCAGCAGCCATTCGGGACAGGGTAATCAGCCCCAGCATTTT. It yields the protein CASSHSGQGNQPQHF.

In its sample, this clone was seen a few times. The chain links TRBV23-1 to TRBJ1-1, with 9 positions matching TRBD1. TRBV23-1 is an ORF, and what it does is uncertain. The V gene end was trimmed by 11 bases and the J gene end by 1 base; junction bases not matched to a gene: 17. The length of the CDR3 is 17 residues. The CDR3 DNA reads as TGCGCCGGATCTTATCTCCGGGACAGGGAACCGAACACTGAAGCTTTCTTT. This gives the protein CAGSYLRDREPNTEAFF.

The sample holds a few counts of this clone. The chain employs TRBV7-8 and TRBJ1-1; tentative D call: TRBD1 (5 bases). Trimming cost V 3 bases and J 1 base, with 9 bases left between them. The germline V gene encodes CDR1 SGHVS and CDR2 FQNEAQ. This CDR3 is built from 14 residues. CDR3 DNA: TGTGCCAGCAGCTTGGGACTTCGGAACACTGAAGCTTTCTTT. Translation gives CASSLGLRNTEAFF.

The rearrangement joins TRBV28 to TRBJ2-3; D is possibly TRBD1 (5 bases). V shed 1 base and J shed 4 bases, with 9 bases lying between them. Germline V gives CDR1 MDHEN, CDR2 SYDVKM. The CDR3 is 14 amino acids. DNA for the CDR3: TGTGCCAGCAGTTTATCATTGGGGCCAGATACGCAGTATTTT. It translates to CASSLSLGPDTQYF.